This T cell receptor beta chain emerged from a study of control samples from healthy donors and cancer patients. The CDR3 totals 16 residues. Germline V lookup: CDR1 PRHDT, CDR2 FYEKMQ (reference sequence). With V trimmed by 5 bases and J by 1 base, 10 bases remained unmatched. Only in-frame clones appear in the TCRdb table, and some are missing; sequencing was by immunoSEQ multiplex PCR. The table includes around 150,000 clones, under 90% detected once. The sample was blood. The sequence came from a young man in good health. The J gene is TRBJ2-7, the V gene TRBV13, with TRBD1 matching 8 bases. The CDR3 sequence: CASSLRGQALSYEQYF. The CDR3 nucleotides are TGTGCCAGCAGCCTTAGGGGACAGGCCCTTTCCTACGAGCAGTACTTC.